This T cell receptor (beta chain) stems from a study of vaccination effects on CD4 cells after COVID-19. A note on this clone: Its antigen is undetermined.

CDR3 length: 12 amino acids. Trimming took off 8 bases at V and 1 base at J, with 8 bases between the two ends. In germline, CDR1 is MNHEY, CDR2 SVGAGI. Sequencing followed a ViraFEST assay step that expanded antigen-specific CD4+ T cells with viral peptide pools. It was after nine to eleven days of culture that CD4+ T cells were isolated. Two-dose BNT162b2 or mRNA-1273 vaccination was given to participants. Clones were sequenced by immunoSEQ multiplex PCR, and TCRdb holds only the in-frame ones, with some missing. The table records about 29,000 clones, under 85% of them present only once. The clonotype was recovered from a human donor who received a COVID-19 vaccine. The gene calls are TRBV6-5 and TRBJ1-1; D ambiguous. Sequencing was performed on CD4+ T cells from PBMCs cultured with HCoV-OC43 spike peptides, taken after COVID-19 vaccination. Subset described: HCoV-OC43 spike overlapping peptide pool stimulation. The CDR3 reads CASSPRNTEAFF. CDR3 sequence (DNA): TGTGCCAGCTCCCCAAGGAACACTGAAGCTTTCTTT.